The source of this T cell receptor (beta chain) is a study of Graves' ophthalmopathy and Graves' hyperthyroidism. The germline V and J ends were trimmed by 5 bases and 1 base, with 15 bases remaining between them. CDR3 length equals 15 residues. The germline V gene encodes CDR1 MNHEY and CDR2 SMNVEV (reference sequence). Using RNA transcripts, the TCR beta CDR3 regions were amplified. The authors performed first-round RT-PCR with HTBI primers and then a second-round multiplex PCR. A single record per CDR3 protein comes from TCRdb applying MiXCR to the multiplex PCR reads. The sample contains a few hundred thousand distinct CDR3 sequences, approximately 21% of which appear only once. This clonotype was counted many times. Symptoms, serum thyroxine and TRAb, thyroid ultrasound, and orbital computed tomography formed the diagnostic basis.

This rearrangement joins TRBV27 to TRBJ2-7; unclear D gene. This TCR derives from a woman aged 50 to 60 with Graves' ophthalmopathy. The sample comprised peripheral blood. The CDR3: CASSAIQVGSYEQYF. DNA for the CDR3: TGTGCCAGCAGTGCCATTCAGGTCGGGTCCTACGAGCAGTACTTC.